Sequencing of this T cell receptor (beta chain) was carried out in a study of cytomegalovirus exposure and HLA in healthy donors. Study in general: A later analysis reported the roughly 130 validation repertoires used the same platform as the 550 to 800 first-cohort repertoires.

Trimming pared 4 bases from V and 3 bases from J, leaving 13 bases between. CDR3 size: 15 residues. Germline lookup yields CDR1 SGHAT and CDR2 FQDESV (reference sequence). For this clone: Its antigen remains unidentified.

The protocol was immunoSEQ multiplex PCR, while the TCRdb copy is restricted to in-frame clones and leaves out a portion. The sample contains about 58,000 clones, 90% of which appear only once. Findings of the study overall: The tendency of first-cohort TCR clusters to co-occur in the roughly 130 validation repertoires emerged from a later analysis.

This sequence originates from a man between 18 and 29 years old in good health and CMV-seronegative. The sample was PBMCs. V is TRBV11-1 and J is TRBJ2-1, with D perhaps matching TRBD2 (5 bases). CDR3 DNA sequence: TGTGCCAGCAGCTCTCTAGCAGGAGTCTACAATGAGCAGTTCTTC. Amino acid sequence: CASSSLAGVYNEQFF.